The 5 T cell receptor beta chains below all came from one sample that was sequenced in a study of cytomegalovirus exposure and HLA in healthy donors. This PCR relied on a set of 60 Vbeta primers and 13 Jbeta primers. Sequencing was performed with immunoSEQ multiplex PCR; in TCRdb, only in-frame clones are kept and a portion is missing. The table includes about 190,000 clones, over 70% detected once. Source material: PBMCs. These receptors were collected from a middle-aged man in good health and CMV-seronegative.

Only a few counts were recorded for this clone. The chain carries TRBV18 and TRBJ2-3, with TRBD2 matching 9 bases. The CDR3 spans 18 residues. V gave up 3 bases and J gave up 2 bases; unmatched junction bases: 12. Germline CDR1 is KGHSH and CDR2 is LQKENI. CDR3 protein: CASSPLYKAGGNTDTQYF. CDR3 nucleotides: TGTGCCAGCTCACCCCTATATAAAGCGGGGGGAAACACAGATACGCAGTATTTT.

This clone was counted a single time. CDR3 nucleotides: TGTGCCAGCAGCCAGATCACGGGGGATGAAAAACTGTTTTTT. Translation: CASSQITGDEKLFF. The rearrangement uses TRBV27 and TRBJ1-4, with D perhaps TRBD1 (5 bases). Germline CDR1 MNHEY, CDR2 SMNVEV (reference sequence). V lost 6 bases and J lost 6, with 14 bases in between. The length of the CDR3 is 14 residues.

This clone was observed a single time. V is TRBV29-1 and J is TRBJ2-1; 12 bases line up with TRBD2. CDR3 length: 12 residues. CDR1 is SQVTM and CDR2 is ANQGSEA in the germline V gene. The trim removed 4 bases at V and 8 bases at J, leaving 0 bases unmatched. The CDR3 region is CSVGTSGDEQFF. The CDR3 DNA is TGCAGCGTTGGGACTAGCGGGGATGAGCAGTTCTTC.

The V and J genes are TRBV6-5 and TRBJ1-5, with D unresolved. This CDR3 is 15 amino acids long. Germline values: CDR1 MNHEY, CDR2 SVGAGI. Trimming left V 6 bases short and J 0 bases short, with 12 bases between. The DNA of the CDR3 is TGTGCCAGCAGACCAAGCTTTTCTAGCAATCAGCCCCAGCATTTT. This encodes CASRPSFSSNQPQHF.

The CDR3 DNA follows: TGTGCCAGCAGCGTAGGTCGGGAGGACTATGGCTACACCTTC. Protein: CASSVGREDYGYTF. The chain carries TRBV9 and TRBJ1-2; D is uncertain. V was cut by 0 bases and J by 3 bases, with 9 bases left in between. CDR3 length equals 14 residues. Per the germline V gene, CDR1 is SGDLS and CDR2 is YYNGEE. Based on the CDR3 plus reference TRBV9 and TRBJ1-2, the full variable domain is DSGVTQTPKHLITATGQRVTLRCSPRSGDLSVYWYQQSLDQGLQFLIQYYNGEERAKGNILERFSAQQFPDLHSELNLSSLELGDSALYFCASSVGREDYGYTFGSGTRLTVV.